This T cell receptor (beta chain) was identified during a study of blood T cell repertoires in COVID-19. Across the whole study: COVID-19 samples collected from the United States, Italy and Spain covered acute and convalescent phases. Sample material is recorded as cDNA or gDNA derived from T cells, B-cell-depleted T cells, or PBMCs.

Authors' processing steps: Amplified reference gene primers provided the basis for estimating nucleated cell counts. Generated by immunoSEQ multiplex PCR, the TCRdb table keeps only in-frame clones and is missing some. The V and J calls and the clone size are those of that table, but D and trimming were determined from the DNA. The table includes over 200,000 clones, 85% to 90% detected once. Seattle researchers signed up patients amid active infection and tracked them longitudinally. The V gene's germline CDR1 is MNHEY and CDR2 SVGAGI. The CDR3 consists of 15 residues. The germline V and J ends were trimmed by 0 bases and 5 bases, with 14 bases remaining between them.

Sequenced: peripheral blood. The receptor's source is a man younger than 45 with COVID-19, enrolled during active disease. The chain couples TRBV6-5 to TRBJ2-7, with D perhaps matching TRBD2 (6 bases). CDR3 sequence (DNA): TGTGCCAGCAGTTACTCACCTACCTCGGGGGACGAGCAGTACTTC. This encodes CASSYSPTSGDEQYF.